The 4 T cell receptor beta chains given below trace back to one sample, sequenced in a study of OX40 agonist ivuxolimab in advanced cancers. Clones were read by immunoSEQ multiplex PCR, and TCRdb kept only the in-frame ones, dropping some. The table lists roughly 76,000 clones, approximately 85% of them singletons. The sequencing here drew on CD4+ or CD8+ T cells sorted from blood, taken in a trial of the OX40 agonist ivuxolimab. All receptors come from an adult with an advanced solid tumor such as melanoma, head and neck, liver or kidney cancer.

The chain joins TRBV10-3 to TRBJ2-2, with D tentatively TRBD1 or TRBD2 (5 bases each). Per the germline V gene, CDR1 is ENHRY and CDR2 is SYGVKD. V lost 8 bases and J 6 bases, leaving 10 bases between the germline ends. This CDR3 spans 12 amino acids. The CDR3 protein is CAIRGDAGELFF. As DNA, the CDR3 is TGTGCCATCCGAGGGGACGCCGGGGAGCTGTTTTTT.

V usage is TRBV7-8 and J usage is TRBJ1-2; no clear D. Germline CDR1 is SGHVS and CDR2 is FQNEAQ. The CDR3 extends over 14 amino acids. Trimming pared 5 bases from V and 4 bases from J, leaving 14 bases between. CDR3 protein: CASSPDGSFYGYTF. The CDR3 DNA is TGTGCCAGCAGCCCGGACGGATCATTCTATGGCTACACCTTC.

V is TRBV30 and J is TRBJ2-5; TRBD1 matches at 9 bases. V lost 3 bases to trimming and J lost 2 bases; unmatched junction nucleotides: 4. The CDR3 runs to 14 residues. CDR1 is GTSNPN and CDR2 is SVGIG in the germline V gene (reference sequence). This CDR3 reads CAWSRQGGQETQYF. The CDR3 coding sequence is TGTGCCTGGAGCCGACAGGGGGGGCAAGAGACCCAGTACTTC.

The chain links TRBV2 to TRBJ1-5, with D tentatively TRBD1 (5 bases). There are 15 residues in the CDR3. Trimming took 2 bases from V and 0 from J, leaving 8 bases between them. CDR1 and CDR2 from the germline V gene are SNHLY and FYNNEI. CDR3 in DNA: TGTGCCAGCAGTGAAAGACAGCTTAGCAATCAGCCCCAGCATTTT. It yields the protein CASSERQLSNQPQHF.